This TCR beta chain appears in the sequencing data of a study of T cell responses to AZD1222 COVID-19 vaccine. Comment on this clone: Its target is unknown.

The germline V and J ends were trimmed by 7 bases and 2 bases, with 14 bases remaining between them. Germline V gene lookup returns CDR1 MDHEN and CDR2 SYDVKM. The CDR3 spans 14 residues. Study-wide points: Among the donors, most were white British and more were female, and clonal diversity was possibly underestimated.

Only in-frame clones appear in the TCRdb table, and some are missing; sequencing was by immunoSEQ multiplex PCR. The sample lists about 160,000 clones, 90% seen once, with approximately 1.6% in the top ten. The sequences come from peripheral blood, collected on day 0 of AZD1222 vaccination. The chain combines TRBV28 with TRBJ1-2; D call uncertain. The receptor was derived from an adult in good health. The CDR3 spells CASTRKGSNYGYTF. DNA for the CDR3: TGTGCCAGCACTAGAAAAGGGTCCAACTATGGCTACACCTTC.